Each of the 3 T cell receptor beta chains below was sequenced from the same sample in a study of blood T cell repertoires in COVID-19. Profiled with immunoSEQ multiplex PCR; TCRdb holds only in-frame clones, not every one. The sample has roughly 100,000 clones; roughly 84% are singletons. The source material was peripheral blood. These TCRs come from a human donor in a cohort sampled during active COVID-19.

The V and J genes are TRBV12-5 and TRBJ2-1, with D hard to call. The CDR3 sequence is 13 residues long. The V end was cut by 6 bases, the J end by 7 bases, with 13 bases between. Germline V CDR1 and CDR2: LGHNT, FRNRAP. In DNA form, the CDR3 reads TGTGCTAGTGGCCGGTCGGGTGGGAATGAGCAGTTCTTC. Protein sequence: CASGRSGGNEQFF.

The J gene is TRBJ2-1, the V gene TRBV5-4; TRBD2 matches at 16 bases. Germline lookup yields CDR1 SGHNT and CDR2 YYREEE (reference sequence). The V gene end was trimmed by 4 bases and the J gene end by 7 bases; junction bases not matched to a gene: 11. The CDR3 covers 18 residues. The CDR3 DNA reads as TGTGCCAGCAGCCCAAAGGAACCGGGACTAGCGGGGGGGAATGAGCAGTTCTTC. It encodes CASSPKEPGLAGGNEQFF.

The rearrangement uses TRBV11-3 and TRBJ1-3; possibly TRBD1 for D (6 bases). Trimming took 4 bases from V and 2 from J, leaving 9 bases between them. The CDR3 runs 14 residues. Looked up from germline, CDR1 is SGHNT and CDR2 is YENEEA. The CDR3 is CASSSYRAGNTIYF. DNA of the CDR3: TGTGCCAGCAGCTCGTACAGGGCTGGAAACACCATATATTTT.